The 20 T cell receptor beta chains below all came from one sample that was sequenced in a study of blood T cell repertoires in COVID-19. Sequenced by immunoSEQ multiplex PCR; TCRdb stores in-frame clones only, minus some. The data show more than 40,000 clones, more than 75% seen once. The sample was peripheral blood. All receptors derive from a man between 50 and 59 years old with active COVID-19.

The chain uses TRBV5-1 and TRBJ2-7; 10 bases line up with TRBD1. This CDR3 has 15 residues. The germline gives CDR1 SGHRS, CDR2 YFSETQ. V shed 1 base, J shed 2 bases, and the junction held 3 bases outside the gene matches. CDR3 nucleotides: TGCGCCAGCAGCTTGACCGGGACAGGGGCCTACGAGCAGTACTTC. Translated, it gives CASSLTGTGAYEQYF.

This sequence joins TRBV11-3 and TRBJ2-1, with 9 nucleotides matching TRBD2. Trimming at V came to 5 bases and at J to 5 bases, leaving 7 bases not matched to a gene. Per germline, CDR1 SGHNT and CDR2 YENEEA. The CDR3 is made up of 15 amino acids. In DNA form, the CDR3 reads TGTGCCAGCAGCCGTTTAGCGGGAGACCACAATGAGCAGTTCTTC. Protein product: CASSRLAGDHNEQFF.

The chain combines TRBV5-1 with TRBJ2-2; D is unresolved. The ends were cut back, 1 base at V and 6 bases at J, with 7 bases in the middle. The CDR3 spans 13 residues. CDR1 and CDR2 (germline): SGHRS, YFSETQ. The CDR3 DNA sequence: TGCGCCAGCAGCTTGCCTACCCCCGGGGAGCTGTTTTTT. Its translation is CASSLPTPGELFF.

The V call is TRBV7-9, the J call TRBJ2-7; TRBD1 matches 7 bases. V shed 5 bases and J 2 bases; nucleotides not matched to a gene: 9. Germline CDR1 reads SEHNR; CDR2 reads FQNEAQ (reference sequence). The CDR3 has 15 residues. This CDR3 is CASSPQTGIAYEQYF. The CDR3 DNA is TGTGCCAGCAGCCCCCAGACAGGGATCGCCTACGAGCAGTACTTC.

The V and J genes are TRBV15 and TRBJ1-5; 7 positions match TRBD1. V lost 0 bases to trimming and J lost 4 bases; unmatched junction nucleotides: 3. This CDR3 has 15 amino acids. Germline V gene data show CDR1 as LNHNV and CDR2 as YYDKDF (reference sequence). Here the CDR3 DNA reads TGTGCCACCAGCAGAGATAGGACAGGAAATCAGCCCCAGCATTTT. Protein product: CATSRDRTGNQPQHF.

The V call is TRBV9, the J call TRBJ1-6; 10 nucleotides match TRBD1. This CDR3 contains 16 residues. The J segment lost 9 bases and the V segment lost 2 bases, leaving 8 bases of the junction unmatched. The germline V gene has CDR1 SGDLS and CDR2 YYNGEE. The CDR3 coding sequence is TGTGCCAGCAGCGTCTCGGGGACAGGGGCCGGTTCACCCCTCCACTTT. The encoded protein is CASSVSGTGAGSPLHF.

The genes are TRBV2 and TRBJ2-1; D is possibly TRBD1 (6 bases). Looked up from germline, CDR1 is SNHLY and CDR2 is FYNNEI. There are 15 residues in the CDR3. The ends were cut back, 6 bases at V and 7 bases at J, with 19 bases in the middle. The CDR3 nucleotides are TGTGCCAGCAGCGCCGGGACATCGAGAGGGAATGAGCAGTTCTTC. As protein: CASSAGTSRGNEQFF.

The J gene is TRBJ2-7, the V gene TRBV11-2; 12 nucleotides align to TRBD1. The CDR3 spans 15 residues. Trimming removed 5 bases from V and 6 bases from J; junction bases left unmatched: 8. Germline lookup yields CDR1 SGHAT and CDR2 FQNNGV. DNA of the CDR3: TGTGCCAGCAGCCCCCTCCGGGACAGGGGGCTCGAGCAGTACTTC. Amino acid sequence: CASSPLRDRGLEQYF.

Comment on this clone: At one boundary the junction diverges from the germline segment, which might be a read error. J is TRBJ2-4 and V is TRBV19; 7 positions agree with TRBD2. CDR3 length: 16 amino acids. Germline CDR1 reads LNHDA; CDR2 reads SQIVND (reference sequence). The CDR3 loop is CASSIVSSGAKNIQYF. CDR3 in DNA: TGTGCCAGTAGCATAGTCTCTAGCGGAGCCAAAAACATTCAGTACTTC.

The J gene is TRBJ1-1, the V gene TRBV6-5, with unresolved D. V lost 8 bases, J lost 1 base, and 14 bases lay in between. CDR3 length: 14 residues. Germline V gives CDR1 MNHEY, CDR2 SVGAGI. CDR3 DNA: TGTGCCAGCCTGCCCCTGGGCCCGAACACTGAAGCTTTCTTT. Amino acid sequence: CASLPLGPNTEAFF.

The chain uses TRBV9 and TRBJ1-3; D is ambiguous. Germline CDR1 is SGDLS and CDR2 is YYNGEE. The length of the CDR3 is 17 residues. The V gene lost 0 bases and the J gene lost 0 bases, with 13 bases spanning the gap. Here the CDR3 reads CASSVGWAGSSGNTIYF. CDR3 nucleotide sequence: TGTGCCAGCAGCGTAGGCTGGGCGGGGAGCTCTGGAAACACCATATATTTT.

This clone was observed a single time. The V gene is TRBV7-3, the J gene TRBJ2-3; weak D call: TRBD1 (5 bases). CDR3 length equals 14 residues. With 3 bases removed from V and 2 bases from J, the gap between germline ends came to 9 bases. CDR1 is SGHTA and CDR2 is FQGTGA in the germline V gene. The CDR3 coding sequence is TGTGCCAGCAGCTTCGACAGCTACACAGATACGCAGTATTTT. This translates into CASSFDSYTDTQYF. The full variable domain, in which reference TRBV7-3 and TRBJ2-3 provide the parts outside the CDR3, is GAGVSQTPSNKVTEKGKYVELRCDPISGHTALYWYRQSLGQGPEFLIYFQGTGAADDSGLPNDRFFAVRPEGSVSTLKIQRTERGDSAVYLCASSFDSYTDTQYFGPGTRLTVL.

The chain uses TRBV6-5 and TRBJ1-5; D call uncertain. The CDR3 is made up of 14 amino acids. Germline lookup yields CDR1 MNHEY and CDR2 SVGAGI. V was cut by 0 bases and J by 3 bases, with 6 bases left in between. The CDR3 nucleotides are TGTGCCAGCAGTTACTCGGCGGTCAATCAGCCCCAGCATTTT. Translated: CASSYSAVNQPQHF.

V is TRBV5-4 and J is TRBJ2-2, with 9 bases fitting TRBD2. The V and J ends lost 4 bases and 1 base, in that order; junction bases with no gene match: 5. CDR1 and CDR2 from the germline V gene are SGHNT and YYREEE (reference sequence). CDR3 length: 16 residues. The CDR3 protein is CASSRERGENTGELFF. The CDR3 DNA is TGTGCCAGCAGCCGTGAGCGGGGGGAGAACACCGGGGAGCTGTTTTTT.

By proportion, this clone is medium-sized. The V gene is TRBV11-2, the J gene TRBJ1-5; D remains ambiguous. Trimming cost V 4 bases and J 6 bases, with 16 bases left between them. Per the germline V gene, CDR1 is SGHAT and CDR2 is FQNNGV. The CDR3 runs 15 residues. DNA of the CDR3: TGTGCCAGCAGCTCGTGGGCCGGGGTGGGTCAGCCCCAGCATTTT. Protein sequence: CASSSWAGVGQPQHF.

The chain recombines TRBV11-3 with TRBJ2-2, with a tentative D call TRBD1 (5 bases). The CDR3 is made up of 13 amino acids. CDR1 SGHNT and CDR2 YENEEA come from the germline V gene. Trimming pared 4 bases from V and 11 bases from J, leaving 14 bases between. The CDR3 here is CASSSHRGSELFF. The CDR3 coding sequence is TGTGCCAGCAGCTCCCATAGGGGCTCCGAGCTGTTTTTT.

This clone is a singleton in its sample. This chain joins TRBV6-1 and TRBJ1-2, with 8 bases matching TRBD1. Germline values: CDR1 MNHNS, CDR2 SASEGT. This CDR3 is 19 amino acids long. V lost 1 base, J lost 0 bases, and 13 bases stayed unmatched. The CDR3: CASSEGRRRTGLSNYGYTF. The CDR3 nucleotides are TGTGCCAGCAGTGAAGGGCGCAGAAGGACAGGGCTCTCTAACTATGGCTACACCTTC.

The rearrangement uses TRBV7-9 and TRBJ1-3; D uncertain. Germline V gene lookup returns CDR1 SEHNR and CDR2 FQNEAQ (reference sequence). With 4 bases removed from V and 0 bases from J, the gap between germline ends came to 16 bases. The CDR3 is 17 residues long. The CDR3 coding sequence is TGTGCCAGCAGCTCCCCAACCGCGGGCCTCTCTGGAAACACCATATATTTT. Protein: CASSSPTAGLSGNTIYF.

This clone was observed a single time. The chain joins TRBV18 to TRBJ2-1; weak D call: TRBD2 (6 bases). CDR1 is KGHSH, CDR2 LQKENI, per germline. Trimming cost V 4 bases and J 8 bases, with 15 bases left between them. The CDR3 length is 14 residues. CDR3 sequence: CASSLQPGGHEQFF. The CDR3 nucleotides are TGTGCCAGCTCACTCCAGCCCGGGGGACATGAGCAGTTCTTC.

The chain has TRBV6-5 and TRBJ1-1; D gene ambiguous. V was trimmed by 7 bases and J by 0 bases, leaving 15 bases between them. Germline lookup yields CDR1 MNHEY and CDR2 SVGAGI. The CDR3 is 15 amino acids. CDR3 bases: TGTGCCAGCACCAAAGGTCAGGCACTGAACACTGAAGCTTTCTTT. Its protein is CASTKGQALNTEAFF.